The present entry profiles one T cell receptor (beta chain) with its context. This specimen comes from a study of T cells after yellow fever vaccination. CDR3 length equals 16 residues. Trimming shortened V by 3 bases and J by 0 bases, and 14 bases separated the two germline ends. CDR1 is SGDLS, CDR2 YYNGEE, per germline. TCRdb re-derived calls from the 5' RACE reads in MiXCR, one entry per CDR3 protein. Of 350,000 to 550,000 distinct CDR3 sequences listed, roughly 20% are singletons. The sequencing here drew on PBMCs, taken before the yellow fever booster vaccination. The receptor comes from a man younger than 30 who received the YFV17D yellow fever vaccine. This rearrangement joins TRBV9 to TRBJ2-3, with a weak D call TRBD2 (6 bases). CDR3: CASSAAGRTSTDTQYF. The CDR3 nucleotides are TGTGCCAGCAGCGCTGCAGGGAGGACGAGCACAGATACGCAGTATTTT.